This T cell receptor beta chain was documented in a study of blood T cell repertoires in COVID-19. Study-wide context: Sources were T cells, B-cell-depleted T cells, or PBMCs; the material itself was cDNA or gDNA.

Libraries were prepared by immunoSEQ multiplex PCR; TCRdb keeps only in-frame clonotypes and omits some of them. This sample has 150,000 or so clones, with 86% found just once. Participants' own reports of clinical history determined their cohort assignment. The study counted Cohort 3 donors as recovered given two negative PCRs, clearance, or symptom resolution. The CDR3 is 12 residues long. Trimming at V came to 3 bases and at J to 12 bases, leaving 3 bases not matched to a gene. The source of this sequence is a middle-aged man who had recovered from COVID-19. Sequencing was carried out using PBMCs or T cells enriched from blood (not recorded which). The V and J genes are TRBV12-3 or TRBV12-4 and TRBJ2-3, with 10 bases aligning to TRBD1. CDR3 coding DNA: TGTGCCAGCAGTTTTTGGACAGGGGGTCAGTATTTT. Protein: CASSFWTGGQYF.